The entry below gives a single TCR beta chain sequence along with its context. This clone turned up a few times. Its target antigen remains unknown. Per-base quality was not reported, and no clone a single base away is much larger than it. The entry originates in a study of blood T cell repertoires in COVID-19 (dated by TCRdb to the early 2020s). General notes on the study: Samples from collaborators originated in the United States, Italy and Spain and spanned both the acute and convalescent phases of COVID-19. The material from the prospective study consisted of cDNA or gDNA derived from T cells, B-cell-depleted T cells, or PBMCs. A freely available public database, intended as a resource for researchers studying the immune response to SARS-CoV-2, is where the repertoires were released. Where available, HLA class I and class II types were taken from metadata supplied by the sample provider and were not determined by assay-based typing. The dataset comprised deeply sampled blood TCRbeta repertoires from subjects exposed to, actively infected with, or recovered from COVID-19. A de-identified subject ID, COVID-19 status, age in years and sex were almost always included in the sample metadata. The samples were drawn from two sources: the first 160 participants of the ongoing ImmuneRACE study, and fewer than 1,500 subjects contributed by 6 global collaborators.

Another Seattle source contributed samples from volunteer blood donors who had recovered from COVID-19. The collaborating institutions used their own protocols to collect whole blood in K2EDTA tubes. For TCRbeta analysis, collaborator samples were shipped as frozen whole blood, as isolated PBMCs, or as DNA extracted from either sample type. TCRbeta CDR3 regions were amplified from genomic DNA by means of the immunoSEQ Assay, a bias-controlled multiplex PCR. On the authors' methods: The number of nucleated cells in each sample was estimated from the amplification of reference gene primers within the assay. To quantify the absolute abundance of each unique TCRbeta CDR3 rearrangement, sequence reads were collapsed and filtered. For each sample, productive Simpson clonality was calculated by taking the square root of Simpson's diversity index across productive rearrangements. TCRdb took this table from immuneACCESS and kept in-frame rearrangements with V and J called. Such tables lack part of the clones; where checked against another copy, unresolved V genes explain under half of the gap, and the rest is unexplained. V and J calls and clone size are copied from that table; D and trimming were computed from the DNA. The sample table contains under 200,000 clones; only one count was recorded for approximately 80% of them. The ten most abundant clones make up 10% to 15% of the sample.

The study at large found these results: The quantity of clinical and demographic metadata differed by source and by participant and was supplied without curation.

The sample was peripheral blood. This receptor was obtained from a man in his 70s who had recovered from COVID-19.

The DNA is TGTGCCAGCAGCCCGGGACTAGCGGGAAAGATCTACGAGCAGTACTTC. Translated, this gives CASSPGLAGKIYEQYF. The chain links TRBV5-5 with TRBJ2-7, and 13 junctional nucleotides match TRBD2. From the germline V gene (reference sequence), CDR1 is SGHKS and CDR2 is YYEKEE. Trimming removed 4 bases from V and 3 bases from J; the gene matches leave 7 bases unexplained. Its CDR3 holds 16 amino acids, cysteine through phenylalanine. Only the CDR3 portion is preserved as DNA: 48 bases, with reading frame beginning at the first base.